Listed below are T cell receptor beta chains from one sample, sequenced in a study of T cells in Graves' hyperthyroidism and ophthalmopathy. Each CDR3 protein is one row after TCRdb ran MiXCR on the multiplex PCR reads. The profile shows more than 350,000 distinct CDR3 sequences, about 15% of them singletons. Sequences were obtained from blood. Receptor source: a woman in her twenties or thirties with Graves' ophthalmopathy. Each CDR3 is given with its conserved first and last residue. A D gene is named only where the DNA matches it firmly. The size of a clone is reported for some rows only, either as once, few or many, or as a class for expanded clones.

TRBJ2-2,many,TRBV11-2,NA,CASSSDRPTGELFF,TGTGCCAGCAGCTCCGACCGGCCCACCGGGGAGCTGTTTTTT
TRBJ2-1,many,TRBV5-5,NA,CASSLGAASYNEQFF,TGTGCCAGCAGCTTGGGGGCAGCGTCCTACAATGAGCAGTTCTTC
TRBJ2-2,many,TRBV6-4,NA,CASSRTDTGELFF,TGTGCCAGCAGTCGGACGGACACCGGGGAGCTGTTTTTT
TRBJ2-1,many,TRBV18,TRBD2,CASSPSQGGRNEQFF,TGTGCCAGCTCACCATCGCAGGGAGGGAGGAATGAGCAGTTCTTC
TRBJ1-5,many,TRBV20-1,TRBD1,CSARAIGQGNQPQHF,TGCAGTGCTAGAGCGATAGGACAGGGCAATCAGCCCCAGCATTTT
TRBJ2-7,many,TRBV5-1,TRBD1,CASSINRGREQYF,TGCGCCAGCAGCATAAACAGGGGGCGCGAGCAGTACTTC
TRBJ1-5,NA,TRBV11-2,TRBD1,CASSRTGEDQPQHF,TGTGCCAGCAGTCGGACAGGGGAGGACCAGCCCCAGCATTTT
TRBJ1-6,NA,TRBV19,TRBD1,CASSRISGQRNSPLHF,TGTGCCAGTAGCCGTATCTCGGGACAGAGAAATTCACCCCTCCACTTT
TRBJ1-1,many,TRBV27,NA,CASSSYPGRGEAFF,TGTGCCAGCAGTTCATACCCCGGGAGGGGTGAAGCTTTCTTT
TRBJ2-3,many,TRBV11-2,TRBD1,CASSSSPWTGTSTDTQYF,TGTGCCAGCAGCTCAAGCCCCTGGACAGGGACTAGCACAGATACGCAGTATTTT
TRBJ1-4,NA,TRBV5-1,NA,CASHSGLYATNEKLFF,TGCGCCAGCCACTCGGGACTTTATGCAACTAATGAAAAACTGTTTTTT
TRBJ2-7,NA,TRBV19,TRBD1,CAITGVVYEQYF,TGTGCCATAACAGGGGTGGTCTACGAGCAGTACTTC
TRBJ1-2,NA,TRBV6-1,TRBD1,CASSPTGMKNGYTF,TGTGCCAGCAGCCCGACAGGGATGAAGAATGGCTACACCTTC
TRBJ2-7,many,TRBV5-5,NA,CASSLAAPSYEQYF,TGTGCCAGCAGCTTGGCAGCTCCCTCCTACGAGCAGTACTTC
TRBJ2-7,NA,TRBV28,NA,CASSLGYDQYF,TGTGCCAGCAGTTTGGGCTACGATCAGTACTTC
TRBJ2-2,NA,TRBV28,TRBD1,CASKPGDRGFRTGELFF,TGTGCCAGCAAGCCCGGGGACAGGGGATTTCGGACCGGGGAGCTGTTTTTT
TRBJ2-7,many,TRBV11-2,NA,CASSFESVYEQYF,TGTGCCAGCAGTTTCGAAAGCGTCTACGAGCAGTACTTC
TRBJ1-1,many,TRBV11-2,NA,CASSLLVGSTEAFF,TGTGCCAGCAGCTTACTAGTCGGATCCACTGAAGCTTTCTTT
TRBJ2-5,many,TRBV20-1,TRBD2,CSVAGGQETQYF,TGCAGTGTAGCGGGGGGGCAGGAGACCCAGTACTTC
TRBJ2-5,NA,TRBV2,NA,CASSQTPSGPQETQYF,TGTGCCAGCAGCCAAACCCCATCCGGGCCCCAAGAGACCCAGTACTTC
TRBJ2-1,NA,TRBV28,NA,CASSLRGGPPYNEQFF,TGTGCCAGCAGTTTACGAGGGGGGCCCCCCTACAATGAGCAGTTCTTC
TRBJ1-2,few,TRBV19,NA,CASSPGPDYGYTF,TGTGCCAGTTCACCGGGACCCGACTATGGCTACACCTTC
TRBJ2-7,many,TRBV7-2,TRBD1,CASSSNRGLLGGQYF,TGTGCCAGCAGCTCAAACAGGGGCCTACTAGGCGGGCAGTACTTC
TRBJ1-2,few,TRBV29-1,NA,CSVVDTAYGYTF,TGCAGCGTTGTAGATACAGCTTATGGCTACACCTTC
TRBJ2-7,NA,TRBV15,NA,CATSRDRGRSWNEQYF,TGTGCCACCAGCAGAGACAGGGGCAGGTCTTGGAACGAGCAGTACTTC
TRBJ1-4,many,TRBV2,NA,CASSLQTGEKLFF,TGTGCCAGCAGCCTCCAAACAGGGGAAAAACTGTTTTTT
TRBJ2-4,few,TRBV27,NA,CASSSAIRGTKNIQYF,TGTGCCAGCAGTTCCGCGATCAGGGGTACCAAAAACATTCAGTACTTC
TRBJ1-2,many,TRBV30,TRBD1,CAWEDRGVYGYTF,TGTGCCTGGGAGGACAGGGGAGTCTATGGCTACACCTTC
TRBJ1-6,NA,TRBV19,NA,CASSRDGSDSPLHF,TGTGCCAGTAGTAGGGACGGATCGGATTCACCCCTCCACTTT
TRBJ2-7,NA,TRBV19,NA,CASSPGFKGSYEQYF,TGTGCCAGCTCTCCGGGATTTAAGGGGTCCTACGAGCAGTACTTC
TRBJ2-4,NA,TRBV7-2,NA,CASSFSTVKNIQYF,TGTGCCAGCAGCTTTAGTACCGTCAAAAACATTCAGTACTTC
TRBJ2-3,many,TRBV2,NA,CASPAGSLDTQYF,TGTGCCAGCCCCGCGGGGAGTTTAGATACGCAGTATTTT
TRBJ1-6,many,TRBV11-2,NA,CASTQEGVGYSPLHF,TGTGCCAGCACCCAGGAGGGAGTAGGATATTCACCCCTCCACTTT
TRBJ2-7,few,TRBV12-5,NA,CASGPGEGEVYYEQYF,TGTGCTAGTGGTCCCGGAGAGGGAGAAGTCTACTACGAGCAGTACTTC
TRBJ1-1,many,TRBV20-1,NA,CSAIWNTEAFF,TGCAGTGCTATTTGGAACACTGAAGCTTTCTTT
TRBJ2-1,many,TRBV27,TRBD2,CASRHSGGPLSGNEQFF,TGTGCCAGCAGACATAGCGGGGGACCTCTCTCTGGCAATGAGCAGTTCTTC